This TCR beta chain was found in a study of blood T cell repertoires in COVID-19. Looking at the study overall: Acute-phase and convalescent COVID-19 samples originated in the United States, Italy and Spain. The cDNA or gDNA used as material had been derived from T cells, B-cell-depleted T cells, or PBMCs.

Per the original data handling: Amplified reference gene primers provided the basis for estimating nucleated cell counts. Method: immunoSEQ multiplex PCR; TCRdb's copy keeps in-frame clones and lacks some. Clone size and the V and J calls come from that table; the DNA yielded D and trimming. Of about 31,000 clones in the sample, around 93% were seen once. CDR1 is SGHAT, CDR2 FQNNGV, per germline. The germline V and J ends were trimmed by 3 bases and 4 bases, with 10 bases remaining between them. CDR3 length: 15 amino acids. The clonotype was recovered from a human donor in a cohort sampled during active COVID-19. The chain joins TRBV11-2 to TRBJ1-6; no reliable D call. The sample consisted of peripheral blood. CDR3 sequence: CASSLVAQYNSPLHF. CDR3 bases: TGTGCCAGCAGCTTGGTCGCCCAGTATAATTCACCCCTCCACTTT.